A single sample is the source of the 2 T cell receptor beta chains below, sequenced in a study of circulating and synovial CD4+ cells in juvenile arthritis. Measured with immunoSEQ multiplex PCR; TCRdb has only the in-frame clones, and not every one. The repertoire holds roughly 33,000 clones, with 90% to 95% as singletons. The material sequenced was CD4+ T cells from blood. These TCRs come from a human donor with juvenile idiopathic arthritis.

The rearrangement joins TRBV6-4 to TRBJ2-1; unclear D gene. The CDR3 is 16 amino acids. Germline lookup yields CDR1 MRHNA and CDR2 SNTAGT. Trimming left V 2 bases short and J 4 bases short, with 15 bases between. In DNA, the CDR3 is TGTGCCAGCAGTGACCCTCCATTTGGCCCTTACAATGAGCAGTTCTTC. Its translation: CASSDPPFGPYNEQFF.

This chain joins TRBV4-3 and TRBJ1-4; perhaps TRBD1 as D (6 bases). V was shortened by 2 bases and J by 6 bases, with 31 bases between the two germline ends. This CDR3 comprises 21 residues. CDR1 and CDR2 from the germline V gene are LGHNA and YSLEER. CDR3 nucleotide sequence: TGCGCCAGCAGCCAACGGGTCGGCCGGACGACTTTACAGGGAATCGATGAAAAACTGTTTTTT. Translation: CASSQRVGRTTLQGIDEKLFF.